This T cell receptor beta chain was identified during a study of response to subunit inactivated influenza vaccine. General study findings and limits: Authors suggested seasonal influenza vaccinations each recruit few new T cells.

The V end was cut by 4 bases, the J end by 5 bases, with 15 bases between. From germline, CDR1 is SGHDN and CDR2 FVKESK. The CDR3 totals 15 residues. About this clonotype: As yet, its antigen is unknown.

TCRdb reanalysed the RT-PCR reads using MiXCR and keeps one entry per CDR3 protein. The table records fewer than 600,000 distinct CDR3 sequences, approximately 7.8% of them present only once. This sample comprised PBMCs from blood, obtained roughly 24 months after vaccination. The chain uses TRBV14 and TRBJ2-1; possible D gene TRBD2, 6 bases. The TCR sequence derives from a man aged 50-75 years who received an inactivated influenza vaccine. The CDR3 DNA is TGTGCCAGCAGCCGAAGGACTATCCTTAACAATGAGCAGTTCTTC. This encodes CASSRRTILNNEQFF. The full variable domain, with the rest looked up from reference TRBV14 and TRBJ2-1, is EAGVTQFPSHSVIEKGQTVTLRCDPISGHDNLYWYRRVMGKEIKFLLHFVKESKQDESGMPNNRFLAERTGGTYSTLKVQPAELEDSGVYFCASSRRTILNNEQFFGPGTRLTVL.